The 25 T cell receptor beta chains presented below share a single source sample, sequenced in a study of cytomegalovirus exposure and HLA in healthy donors. Primers: 60 Vbeta forward and 13 Jbeta reverse. This table comes from immunoSEQ multiplex PCR, and its TCRdb copy is limited to in-frame clones, with some not included. The sample includes about 52,000 clones, 73% of them seen just once. Material: PBMCs. Source of these receptors: a man between 18 and 35 years old in good health and CMV-seronegative.

The V call is TRBV18, the J call TRBJ2-7; the D gene is possibly TRBD2 (5 bases). The germline gives CDR1 KGHSH, CDR2 LQKENI. Trimming shortened V by 0 bases and J by 2 bases, and 8 bases separated the two germline ends. The CDR3 runs 14 residues. The CDR3 DNA sequence: TGTGCCAGCTCACCACCGGGAGAGGCCTACGAGCAGTACTTC. Translation: CASSPPGEAYEQYF.

CDR3 in DNA: TGTGCCAGCAGCTCCCTGGGGGGGTCTGGGGCCAACGTCCTGACTTTC. It translates to CASSSLGGSGANVLTF. The genes are TRBV5-4 and TRBJ2-6; 7 nucleotides line up with TRBD2. J gave up 1 base and V 3 bases, and 4 bases lay outside the gene matches. Germline-derived CDR1 and CDR2 are SGHNT and YYREEE (reference sequence). The CDR3 is made up of 16 amino acids.

This CDR3 reads CASSYSAGRTEAFF. The CDR3 DNA reads as TGTGCCAGCAGTTACTCCGCTGGAAGGACAGAAGCTTTCTTT. This chain uses TRBV6-5 with TRBJ1-1; possibly TRBD1 for D (5 bases). Germline values: CDR1 MNHEY, CDR2 SVGAGI. Trimming took off 0 bases at V and 8 bases at J, with 13 bases between the two ends. The CDR3 loop spans 14 amino acids.

The V gene is TRBV6-5, the J gene TRBJ1-5, with D unclear. The CDR3 spans 15 residues. V was clipped by 6 bases and J by 0 bases, with 12 bases between them. Germline V gene sequence: CDR1 MNHEY, CDR2 SVGAGI. The CDR3 reads CASSLDMYSNQPQHF. In DNA form, the CDR3 reads TGTGCCAGCAGCCTTGACATGTATAGCAATCAGCCCCAGCATTTT.

V is TRBV28 and J is TRBJ1-5; TRBD1 might be the D (6 bases). The CDR3 spans 15 residues. The germline V and J ends were trimmed by 5 bases and 7 bases, with 18 bases remaining between them. The germline V gene has CDR1 MDHEN and CDR2 SYDVKM. CDR3 loop: CASSPRGRGRQPQHF. In DNA, the CDR3 is TGTGCCAGCAGTCCAAGGGGGAGGGGGAGGCAGCCCCAGCATTTT.

The chain carries TRBV7-2 and TRBJ2-1; 15 bases are a match to TRBD2. Germline CDR1 SGHTA, CDR2 FQGNSA. The CDR3 consists of 17 residues. J was trimmed by 7 bases and V by 5 bases; bases with no gene match: 9. Written as DNA, the CDR3 is TGTGCCAGCAGCCAGCAACCCGGGACTAGCGGGAGGAATGAGCAGTTCTTC. Its protein is CASSQQPGTSGRNEQFF.

Only one count was recorded for this clone. V is TRBV29-1 and J is TRBJ1-2, with TRBD1 matching 9 bases. V trimming: 6 bases; J trimming: 5 bases; junction bases outside the gene matches: 4. The CDR3 covers 12 residues. Per germline, CDR1 SQVTM and CDR2 ANQGSEA. The CDR3, as DNA: TGCAGCGTGGGGACAGGGTCTTATGGCTACACCTTC. Encoded protein: CSVGTGSYGYTF.

This clone was seen more than once but under ten times. The chain employs TRBV6-9 and TRBJ1-4, with D perhaps TRBD1 (6 bases). This CDR3 is built from 19 residues. Germline CDR1 and CDR2: MNHGY and SVAAGI. Trimming pared 1 base from V and 4 bases from J, leaving 22 bases between. This CDR3 is CASSYFFPTGCGLNEKLFF. CDR3 in DNA: TGTGCCAGCAGTTATTTTTTCCCGACAGGCTGTGGGCTTAATGAAAAACTGTTTTTT.

The CDR3 protein is CAISELDGTNEKLFF. CDR3 DNA sequence: TGTGCCATCAGCGAATTAGACGGGACTAATGAAAAACTGTTTTTT. The rearrangement uses TRBV10-3 and TRBJ1-4; no clear D. V was shortened by 6 bases and J by 2 bases, with 13 bases between the two germline ends. The CDR3 loop spans 15 amino acids. CDR1 and CDR2 from the germline V gene are ENHRY and SYGVKD.

The CDR3 nucleotides read TGTGCCAGCAGCTTAGCAACAGTCTCGGAGGTGTACTTC. Its translation is CASSLATVSEVYF. The V and J genes are TRBV13 and TRBJ2-7, with D possibly being TRBD2 (5 bases). This CDR3 is built from 13 residues. With 1 base removed from V and 12 bases from J, the gap between germline ends came to 16 bases. Germline lookup yields CDR1 PRHDT and CDR2 FYEKMQ (reference sequence).

The chain has TRBV6-1 and TRBJ2-7; 7 bases match TRBD1. Germline V gene data show CDR1 as MNHNS and CDR2 as SASEGT. The CDR3 length is 13 residues. With V trimmed by 1 base and J by 7 bases, 4 bases remained unmatched. DNA for the CDR3: TGTGCCAGCAGTGAAGGGACAGGTACGGAGCAGTACTTC. This translates into CASSEGTGTEQYF.

The rearrangement joins TRBV25-1 to TRBJ2-3; TRBD2 matches 10 bases. Germline V gives CDR1 MGHDK, CDR2 SYGVNS. Trimming took 3 bases from V and 8 from J; bases not matched to a gene: 8. The CDR3 loop spans 15 amino acids. The CDR3 loop is CASSEGSGRAATQYF. CDR3 sequence (DNA): TGTGCCAGCAGTGAGGGGAGCGGGAGGGCCGCTACGCAGTATTTT.

This clone was counted between two and nine times. This rearrangement joins TRBV5-4 to TRBJ1-1; 9 bases are a match to TRBD1. Germline V gives CDR1 SGHNT, CDR2 YYREEE (reference sequence). V was pared by 3 bases and J by 6 bases, with 9 bases of the junction left unmatched. The CDR3 runs to 15 residues. This chain's CDR3 is CASSSLGQGTPEAFF. The CDR3 DNA reads TGTGCCAGCAGCTCCTTAGGACAGGGGACCCCTGAAGCTTTCTTT.

This chain uses TRBV7-2 with TRBJ1-1; D remains unclear. This CDR3 is built from 13 residues. V was pared by 0 bases and J by 8 bases, with 10 bases between. Germline lookup yields CDR1 SGHTA and CDR2 FQGNSA. In DNA, the CDR3 is TGTGCCAGCAGCTTAGCACCCACAACCGAAGCTTTCTTT. Amino acids: CASSLAPTTEAFF.

This clone was seen just once. V is TRBV6-5 and J is TRBJ1-5, with TRBD1 matching over 8 bases. V gave up 3 bases and J gave up 5 bases; unmatched junction bases: 3. Germline V gene sequence: CDR1 MNHEY, CDR2 SVGAGI. The CDR3 extends over 14 amino acids. The CDR3 sequence: CASSYSGGHQPQHF. The CDR3 DNA is TGTGCCAGCAGTTATTCAGGGGGCCATCAGCCCCAGCATTTT.

This rearrangement joins TRBV6-5 to TRBJ1-1; the D gene is possibly TRBD1 (5 bases). CDR1 MNHEY and CDR2 SVGAGI come from the germline V gene. V lost 6 bases and J lost 6, with 11 bases in between. The CDR3 length is 12 residues. In DNA, the CDR3 is TGTGCCAGCAGCCCAGGGAGGGCTGAAGCTTTCTTT. Its translation is CASSPGRAEAFF.

This CDR3 reads CASTPEGYNEQFF. In DNA form, the CDR3 reads TGTGCCAGCACACCGGAGGGGTACAATGAGCAGTTCTTC. The chain joins TRBV7-9 to TRBJ2-1; a weak D match, TRBD2 (6 bases). V lost 7 bases, J lost 4 bases, and 11 bases lay in between. The CDR3 has 13 amino acids. Germline values: CDR1 SEHNR, CDR2 FQNEAQ (reference sequence).

The DNA for the CDR3 is TGTGCCAGTAGAAGACTGGGCAATCAGCCCCAGCATTTT. Encoded protein: CASRRLGNQPQHF. The chain is built from TRBV2 and TRBJ1-5, with D hard to call. The V gene's germline CDR1 is SNHLY and CDR2 FYNNEI. CDR3 length equals 13 residues. Trimming left V 9 bases short and J 2 bases short, with 11 bases between.

This clone was detected only a few times. The chain recombines TRBV6-5 with TRBJ2-7; 11 positions match TRBD2. CDR3 length: 15 residues. From germline, CDR1 is MNHEY and CDR2 SVGAGI. V shed 6 bases and J 0 bases; nucleotides not matched to a gene: 4. The CDR3 DNA is TGTGCCAGCAGCATGACTAGCGGGGCCTCCTACGAGCAGTACTTC. This translates into CASSMTSGASYEQYF.

This clone was recorded a few times. This rearrangement joins TRBV28 to TRBJ1-5, with 11 bases fitting TRBD1. The germline V gene has CDR1 MDHEN and CDR2 SYDVKM. V lost 6 bases and J lost 3; bases outside the gene matches: 4. The CDR3 totals 15 residues. The CDR3 bases are TGTGCCAGCAGCCGGGGACAGGGGGACAATCAGCCCCAGCATTTT. Its translation: CASSRGQGDNQPQHF.

This rearrangement joins TRBV28 to TRBJ2-1; 12 nucleotides match TRBD2. The CDR3 is 15 amino acids. Trimming at V came to 11 bases and at J to 4 bases, leaving 9 bases not matched to a gene. Germline assignment: CDR1 MDHEN and CDR2 SYDVKM. The CDR3 here is CAGQTSGSRYNEQFF. The CDR3 DNA sequence: TGTGCCGGACAGACTAGCGGGAGCCGATACAATGAGCAGTTCTTC.

The chain is built from TRBV11-2 and TRBJ2-7; 12 nucleotides agree with TRBD2. With 0 bases clipped from V and 6 bases from J, the junction kept 3 bases outside the gene matches. The CDR3 has 15 amino acids. Germline CDR1 SGHAT, CDR2 FQNNGV. The CDR3 nucleotides are TGTGCCAGCAGCTTAGATCTGACTAGCGGGAGCGAGCAGTACTTC. It codes for CASSLDLTSGSEQYF. Variable domain in full (rest from reference TRBV11-2 and TRBJ2-7): EAGVAQSPRYKIIEKRQSVAFWCNPISGHATLYWYQQILGQGPKLLIQFQNNGVVDDSQLPKDRFSAERLKGVDSTLKIQPAKLEDSAVYLCASSLDLTSGSEQYFGPGTRLTVT.

The chain employs TRBV7-8 and TRBJ2-4; tentatively, D is TRBD2 (6 bases). Looked up from germline, CDR1 is SGHVS and CDR2 is FQNEAQ. Trimming removed 2 bases from V and 1 base from J, with 15 bases in between. This CDR3 has 17 amino acids. The DNA of the CDR3 is TGTGCCAGCAGCTTATTAGCGGAGACGGGCGCCAAAAACATTCAGTACTTC. Translating it yields CASSLLAETGAKNIQYF. Complete variable domain (other parts from reference TRBV7-8 and TRBJ2-4): GAGVSQSPRYKVAKRGQDVALRCDPISGHVSLFWYQQALGQGPEFLTYFQNEAQLDKSGLPSDRFFAERPEGSVSTLKIQRTQQEDSAVYLCASSLLAETGAKNIQYFGAGTRLSVL.

This chain connects TRBV11-2 to TRBJ2-1; 8 bases match TRBD2. CDR1 is SGHAT, CDR2 FQNNGV, per germline. The length of the CDR3 is 14 residues. V shed 8 bases and J 10 bases; nucleotides not matched to a gene: 13. The CDR3 reads CASQSGLAGGEQFF. CDR3 nucleotide sequence: TGTGCCAGCCAATCCGGGCTAGCGGGTGGGGAGCAGTTCTTC.

The J gene is TRBJ2-1, the V gene TRBV4-3, with 8 bases that match TRBD1. Germline V lookup: CDR1 LGHNA, CDR2 YSLEER. The CDR3 totals 14 residues. Losses at the gene ends were 1 base for V and 5 bases for J; bases not matched to a gene: 1. The CDR3 nucleotides are TGCGCCAGCAGCCAAGGACAGGGGAACAATGAGCAGTTCTTC. Its translation is CASSQGQGNNEQFF.